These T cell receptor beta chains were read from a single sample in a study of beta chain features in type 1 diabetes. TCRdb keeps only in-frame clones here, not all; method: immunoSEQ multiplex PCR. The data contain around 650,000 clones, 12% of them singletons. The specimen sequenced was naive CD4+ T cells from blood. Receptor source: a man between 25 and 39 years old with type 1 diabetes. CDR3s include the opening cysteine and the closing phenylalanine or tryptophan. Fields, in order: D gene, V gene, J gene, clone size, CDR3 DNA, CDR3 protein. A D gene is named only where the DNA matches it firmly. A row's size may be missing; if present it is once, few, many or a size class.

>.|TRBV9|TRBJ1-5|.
TGTGCCAGCAGCGTAGACGGGCAGGGAGGTCAGCCCCAGCATTTT
CASSVDGQGGQPQHF
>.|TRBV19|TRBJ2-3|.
TGTGCCAGTACTGGGACACCGGACCATACGCAGTATTTT
CASTGTPDHTQYF
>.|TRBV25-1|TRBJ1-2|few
TGTGCCAGCAGTGAAAACGAGTATGGCTACACCTTC
CASSENEYGYTF
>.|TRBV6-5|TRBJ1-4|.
TGTGCCAGCAGTCGATGGGGTGAAAAACTGTTTTTT
CASSRWGEKLFF
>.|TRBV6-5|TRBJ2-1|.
TGTGCCAGCAGTTACCCCTCGGGGGGCCACAATGAGCAGTTCTTC
CASSYPSGGHNEQFF
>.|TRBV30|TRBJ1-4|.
TGTGCCTGTGCAGGGAAATCTAATGAAAAACTGTTTTTT
CACAGKSNEKLFF
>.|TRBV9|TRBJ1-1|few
TGTGCCAGCAGCTCGAGGGGGGAGAACACTGAAGCTTTCTTT
CASSSRGENTEAFF
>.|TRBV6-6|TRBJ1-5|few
TGTGCCAGCAGTTCGACGAGGGGCTCTAGCAATCAGCCCCAGCATTTT
CASSSTRGSSNQPQHF
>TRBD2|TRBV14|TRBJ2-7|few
TGTGCCAGCAGCCAAGATTCCCTCCCTACTAGCGGGGGGGCGCCCTACGAGCAGTACTTC
CASSQDSLPTSGGAPYEQYF
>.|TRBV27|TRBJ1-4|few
TGTGCCAGCAGTTCGCCCGACAGGCTAGGTGAAAAACTGTTTTTT
CASSSPDRLGEKLFF
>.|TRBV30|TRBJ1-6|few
TGTGCCTGGAGTGTGGGGGTTTCGGATTCACCCCTCCACTTT
CAWSVGVSDSPLHF
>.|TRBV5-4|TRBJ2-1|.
TGTGCCAGCAGCCAATTCACAGGGTGGAATGAGCAGTTCTTC
CASSQFTGWNEQFF
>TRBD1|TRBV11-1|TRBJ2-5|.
TGTGCCAGCAGGCTAACAGGGGGAGAGACCCAGTACTTC
CASRLTGGETQYF
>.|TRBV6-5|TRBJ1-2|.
TGTGCCAGCAGTTACGTCAGGGACTATGGCTACACCTTC
CASSYVRDYGYTF
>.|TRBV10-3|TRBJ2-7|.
TGTGCCATCAGTGAGTCGGGTATTTACGAGCAGTACTTC
CAISESGIYEQYF
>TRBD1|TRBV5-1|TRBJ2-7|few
TGCGCCAGCAGCTTGGGACAGGGGACCGAGCAGTACTTC
CASSLGQGTEQYF
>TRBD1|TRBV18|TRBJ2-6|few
TGTGCCAGCTCACCCGCCGGGACAGGCCTCTCTGGGGCCAACGTCCTGACTTTC
CASSPAGTGLSGANVLTF
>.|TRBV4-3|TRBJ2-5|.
TGCGCCAGCAGCCAAGATCGGTTAGGGGGACAAGAGACCCAGTACTTC
CASSQDRLGGQETQYF
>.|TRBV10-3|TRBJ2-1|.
TGTGCCATCAGACAATGGGACAATGAGCAGTTCTTC
CAIRQWDNEQFF
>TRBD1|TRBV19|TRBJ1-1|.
TGTGCCACTGCACAGGGGTGGAGGAGAACTGAAGCTTTCTTT
CATAQGWRRTEAFF
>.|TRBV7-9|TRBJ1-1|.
TGTGCCAGCAGCCCGGCGGGGCAGCTGAACACTGAAGCTTTCTTT
CASSPAGQLNTEAFF
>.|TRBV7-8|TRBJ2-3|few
TGTGCCAGCAGCTTAGGGGGGCGGACAGATACGCAGTATTTT
CASSLGGRTDTQYF
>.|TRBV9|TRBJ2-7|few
TGTGCCAGCAGCGTAGATCTCTCCTACGAGCAGTACTTC
CASSVDLSYEQYF
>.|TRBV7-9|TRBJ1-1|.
TGTGCCAGCAACGGGCCACTAGAAGCTTTCTTT
CASNGPLEAFF
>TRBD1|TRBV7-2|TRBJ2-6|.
TGTGCCAGCAGCCCGGACAGGGCTGGGGCCAACGTCCTGACTTTC
CASSPDRAGANVLTF
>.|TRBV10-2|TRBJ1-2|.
TGCGCCAGCAGCTCAGGGTTCCATGGCTACACCTTC
CASSSGFHGYTF
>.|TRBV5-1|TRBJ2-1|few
TGCGCCAGCAGCTTGGGAGCAGACAATGAGCAGTTCTTC
CASSLGADNEQFF
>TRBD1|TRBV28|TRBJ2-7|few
TGTGCCAGCAGGGGACAGGGTCGTGCCGAGCAGTACTTC
CASRGQGRAEQYF
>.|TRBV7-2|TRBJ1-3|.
TGTGCCAGCAGCTTAGGCGGCGGAAGGGGATTAAACACCATATATTTT
CASSLGGGRGLNTIYF
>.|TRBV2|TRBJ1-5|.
TGTGCCAGCAGTACCCGGGACACCGATCAGCCCCAGCATTTT
CASSTRDTDQPQHF
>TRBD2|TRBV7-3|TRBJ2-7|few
TGTGCCAGCAGCCAGCGCGGGACTAGCGGATACGAGCAGTACTTC
CASSQRGTSGYEQYF
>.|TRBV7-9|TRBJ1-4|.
TGTGCCAGCAGCTTAACACAGCCCAATGAAAAACTGTTTTTT
CASSLTQPNEKLFF
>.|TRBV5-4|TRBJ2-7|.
TGTGCCAGCAGCTTGGGGTCCCAGCGGGCAGGGGGCGAGCAGTACTTC
CASSLGSQRAGGEQYF